This T cell receptor (beta chain) was obtained from a study of patients and donors after allogeneic stem cell transplantation. The germline V gene has CDR1 MNHEY and CDR2 SVGAGI. The CDR3 is made up of 15 amino acids. V lost 2 bases to trimming and J lost 4 bases, with 14 bases between them. TCRdb analysed the RT-PCR reads with MiXCR anew, one entry per CDR3 protein. The sample includes about a million distinct CDR3 sequences, about a sixth seen only once; the top ten take under 6.5%. This clonotype turned up a few times. This receptor was obtained from a human donor who was either an allogeneic HSCT recipient or a stem cell or donor lymphocyte infusion donor (not recorded which). It is not recorded whose cells these are; they may come from a transplant donor. The sequenced sample consisted of blood, either unsorted or a sorted T cell fraction (not recorded which). This sequence joins TRBV6-5 and TRBJ1-2; D might be TRBD1 (5 bases). This CDR3 is CASSYPRGQSYGYTF. The CDR3 region has the DNA TGTGCCAGCAGTTACCCGAGGGGTCAGAGCTATGGCTACACCTTC.